This passage covers 32 T cell receptor beta chains from one sample sequenced in a study of metastatic and nonmetastatic thyroid tumors. TCRdb re-called the PCR reads through MiXCR. The data hold 72,000 or so clones, with roughly 18% observed a single time. Nobody among the patients had been given any treatment before thyroid surgery. The source material was blood. The source of these receptors is a female donor with papillary thyroid cancer or a benign thyroid nodule (not recorded which). Some clones in this sample may be carry-over from other donors' samples.

The sample holds many counts of this clone. The chain joins TRBV30 to TRBJ2-3; D is ambiguous. The CDR3 extends over 15 amino acids. Trimming stripped 1 base from V and 3 bases from J, with 14 bases between. In germline, CDR1 is GTSNPN, CDR2 SVGIG (reference sequence). The CDR3 sequence: CAWSAGDTSTDTQYF. Here the CDR3 DNA reads TGTGCCTGGAGTGCTGGAGACACTTCGACAGATACGCAGTATTTT. The full variable domain, its missing parts supplied by reference TRBV30 and TRBJ2-3, is SQTIHQWPATLVQPVGSPLSLECTVEGTSNPNLYWYRQAAGRGLQLLFYSVGIGQISSEVPQNLSASRPQDRQFILSSKKLLLSDSGFYLCAWSAGDTSTDTQYFGPGTRLTVL.

This clone was seen at least ten times. The chain combines TRBV6-1 with TRBJ2-7, with D perhaps TRBD1 (5 bases). The CDR3 length is 16 residues. The germline gives CDR1 MNHNS, CDR2 SASEGT. The V gene lost 0 bases and the J gene lost 3 bases, with 15 bases spanning the gap. As DNA, the CDR3 is TGTGCCAGCAGTGAAGCTTGGGTTGGGGCGATCTACGAGCAGTACTTC. Translation gives CASSEAWVGAIYEQYF.

At least ten counts were recorded for this clone. CDR3 bases: TGTGCCAGCGTGCTTGAGCCCAGAGCGTACGAGCAGTACTTC. Its translation: CASVLEPRAYEQYF. The chain employs TRBV2 and TRBJ2-7; D unclear. The CDR3 is 14 residues long. Trimming shortened V by 8 bases and J by 4 bases, and 18 bases separated the two germline ends. Germline lookup yields CDR1 SNHLY and CDR2 FYNNEI.

This clone was detected only a few times. The chain carries TRBV2 and TRBJ2-1; the D is unclear. V was cut by 6 bases and J by 8 bases, with 14 bases left in between. Germline V gives CDR1 SNHLY, CDR2 FYNNEI. The CDR3 is 13 amino acids. In nucleotides, the CDR3 is TGTGCCAGCAGCCTAAATGGAGTCGATGAGCAGTTCTTC. Amino acid sequence: CASSLNGVDEQFF.

The J gene is TRBJ2-7, the V gene TRBV5-6; D is ambiguous. Deletions cut 0 bases from V and 4 bases from J, with 11 bases between. This CDR3 region has 14 residues. Per the germline V gene, CDR1 is SGHDT and CDR2 is YYEEEE. DNA for the CDR3: TGTGCCAGCAGCTTGGCGGAAAACGAATACGAGCAGTACTTC. Translation: CASSLAENEYEQYF.

There are a few counts of this clone. The chain employs TRBV2 and TRBJ2-7, with 8 bases identical to TRBD2. Germline CDR1 SNHLY, CDR2 FYNNEI. The CDR3 contains 13 residues. V was clipped by 7 bases and J by 0 bases; unmatched bases: 2. CDR3: CASTGTSSYEQYF. In DNA form, the CDR3 reads TGTGCCAGCACAGGGACTAGCTCCTACGAGCAGTACTTC.

This clone was found many times. J is TRBJ2-7 and V is TRBV6-1; D may match TRBD1 or TRBD2 (5 bases each). V was clipped by 8 bases and J by 4 bases, with 21 bases between them. Per germline, CDR1 MNHNS and CDR2 SASEGT. This CDR3 is built from 15 residues. In DNA, the CDR3 is TGTGCCAGCCATCTCTCTGGGGGAGTGGTGTACGAGCAGTACTTC. This codes for CASHLSGGVVYEQYF.

In its sample, this clone was seen many times. The chain recombines TRBV18 with TRBJ1-6, with TRBD1 matching 12 bases. The CDR3 spans 14 residues. Germline V gene data show CDR1 as KGHSH and CDR2 as LQKENI. The junction had 1 base not matched to a gene; V was cut back by 3 bases and J by 10 bases. The CDR3 protein is CASSPGQGASPLHF. In nucleotides, the CDR3 is TGTGCCAGCTCACCGGGACAGGGGGCCTCACCCCTCCACTTT.

This clone was found a few times. The genes are TRBV6-6 and TRBJ1-5; D perhaps matches TRBD1 (6 bases). V lost 2 bases and J 5 bases, leaving 22 bases between the germline ends. Germline CDR1 reads MNHNY; CDR2 reads SVGAGI (reference sequence). The CDR3 is 18 amino acids. CDR3 residues: CASSYRRNNRVWYQPQHF. The DNA for the CDR3 is TGTGCCAGCAGTTACCGAAGGAACAACAGGGTTTGGTATCAGCCCCAGCATTTT.

This clone was detected many times. This chain links TRBV2 with TRBJ2-1, with TRBD1 as a possible D gene (6 bases). Germline loops: CDR1 SNHLY, CDR2 FYNNEI. The CDR3 has 16 residues. Trimming left V 6 bases short and J 0 bases short, with 15 bases between. CDR3 sequence (DNA): TGTGCCAGCAGACTACAGGGATTTAACTCCTACAATGAGCAGTTCTTC. As protein: CASRLQGFNSYNEQFF.

This clone showed up many times. The rearrangement links TRBV11-2 to TRBJ2-1; 7 positions agree with TRBD1. In germline, CDR1 is SGHAT, CDR2 FQNNGV. The CDR3 contains 12 residues. V was pared by 5 bases and J by 14 bases, with 9 bases of the junction left unmatched. CDR3 residues: CASSRQGYVEFF. In nucleotides, the CDR3 is TGTGCCAGCAGCAGACAGGGTTACGTTGAGTTCTTC.

In this sample, this clone turned up many times. The rearrangement links TRBV10-3 to TRBJ2-2, with D uncertain. V lost 4 bases and J 3 bases, leaving 6 bases between the germline ends. Per the germline V gene, CDR1 is ENHRY and CDR2 is SYGVKD. The CDR3 sequence is 13 residues long. CDR3: CAISVQHTGELFF. The CDR3 DNA sequence: TGTGCCATCAGTGTACAGCACACCGGGGAGCTGTTTTTT.

This clone showed up many times. CDR3 DNA: TGTGCCAGCAGTTTTCAATTCGGGGAGCTGTTTTTT. Its translation is CASSFQFGELFF. The chain has TRBV6-1 and TRBJ2-2; D call uncertain. The CDR3 consists of 12 residues. Germline V gene lookup returns CDR1 MNHNS and CDR2 SASEGT. The V end lost 5 bases, the J end lost 7 bases, and 8 bases lay between the germline ends.

This clone came up a few times. This chain links TRBV18 with TRBJ2-6, with D perhaps matching TRBD2 (5 bases). CDR1 and CDR2 from the germline V gene are KGHSH and LQKENI. CDR3 length equals 18 residues. V was trimmed by 3 bases and J by 0 bases, leaving 15 bases between them. Written as DNA, the CDR3 is TGTGCCAGCTCACCCGAGAAGACACGGGACTCTGGGGCCAACGTCCTGACTTTC. This sequence encodes CASSPEKTRDSGANVLTF.

This clone appeared many times. The rearrangement uses TRBV2 and TRBJ2-3; 7 bases are a match to TRBD1. Unmatched junction bases numbered 6, after V lost 6 bases and J lost 0 bases. Germline CDR1 is SNHLY and CDR2 is FYNNEI. The CDR3 is 15 amino acids. CDR3 nucleotide sequence: TGTGCCAGCAGCCGACAGGGACCTAGCACAGATACGCAGTATTTT. Protein: CASSRQGPSTDTQYF.

This clone was counted ten times or more. A much larger clone lies a single base off, so this may be a read error. V is TRBV3-1 and J is TRBJ1-5; 7 bases agree with TRBD1. The germline V gene encodes CDR1 LGHDT and CDR2 YNNKEL (reference sequence). The ends lost 1 base at V and 9 bases at J; junction bases unmatched: 9. The CDR3 has 15 residues. CDR3 coding DNA: TGTGCCAGCAGCCAAGGACAGGGAGGACATCGGCCCCAGCATTTT. Translated: CASSQGQGGHRPQHF.

The CDR3 loop is CAWSVWGGTEAFF. The CDR3 nucleotides read TGTGCCTGGAGTGTCTGGGGGGGAACTGAAGCTTTCTTT. The rearrangement joins TRBV30 to TRBJ1-1, with D possibly being TRBD1 (5 bases). The CDR3 loop spans 13 amino acids. V was pared by 0 bases and J by 5 bases, with 10 bases between. Looked up from germline, CDR1 is GTSNPN and CDR2 is SVGIG (reference sequence).

In this sample, this clone turned up many times. CDR3 DNA: TGTGCCAGCAGTTTCGGAGACAGATTCACAGATACGCAGTATTTT. Encoded protein: CASSFGDRFTDTQYF. This chain connects TRBV12-3 or TRBV12-4 to TRBJ2-3; weak D call: TRBD1 (5 bases). Trimming removed 3 bases from V and 2 bases from J, with 12 bases in between. The CDR3 loop spans 15 amino acids.

This clone has at least ten counts. The chain is built from TRBV19 and TRBJ2-3; D unresolved. The CDR3 spans 16 residues. Trimming took off 1 base at V and 0 bases at J, with 11 bases between the two ends. CDR1 is LNHDA and CDR2 is SQIVND in the germline V gene (reference sequence). The CDR3 DNA reads as TGTGCCAGTAGTATAGTTTCCCTTTCTAGCACAGATACGCAGTATTTT. Translation: CASSIVSLSSTDTQYF.

This clone was found many times. The CDR3 here is CATSDASGSNNEQFF. The DNA of the CDR3 is TGTGCCACCAGCGACGCTAGCGGATCAAACAATGAGCAGTTCTTC. The V and J genes are TRBV15 and TRBJ2-1, with TRBD2 matching over 7 bases. The germline CDR1 and CDR2 sequences are LNHNV and YYDKDF (reference sequence). The CDR3 has 15 residues. V trimming: 5 bases; J trimming: 5 bases; junction bases outside the gene matches: 9.

Worth noting for this clone: Other DNA variants within this sample encode the same CDR3. The J gene is TRBJ2-6, the V gene TRBV9; D is perhaps TRBD2 (6 bases). V lost 2 bases, J lost 0 bases, and 6 bases lay in between. CDR3 size: 15 residues. Germline V gene data show CDR1 as SGDLS and CDR2 as YYNGEE. The CDR3: CASSVGGSGANVLTF. The CDR3 nucleotides read TGTGCCAGCAGCGTGGGGGGCTCTGGGGCCAACGTCCTGACTTTC.

This clone showed up many times. V usage is TRBV5-1 and J usage is TRBJ2-1, with TRBD1 matching 7 bases. Germline CDR1 reads SGHRS; CDR2 reads YFSETQ. The CDR3 contains 13 residues. V lost 7 bases and J lost 8; bases outside the gene matches: 9. The CDR3 loop is CASFNRGSYEQFF. The CDR3, as DNA: TGCGCCAGCTTCAACAGGGGCTCGTATGAGCAGTTCTTC.

This clone appeared many times. The chain is built from TRBV9 and TRBJ2-7, with TRBD2 identical over 9 bases. CDR3 length equals 16 residues. Germline V gene sequence: CDR1 SGDLS, CDR2 YYNGEE. J was trimmed by 0 bases and V by 5 bases; bases with no gene match: 9. The DNA for the CDR3 is TGTGCCAGCAGTCATCAGACTAGCGGTGACTCCTACGAGCAGTACTTC. Residues: CASSHQTSGDSYEQYF.

In its sample, this clone was seen many times. The chain couples TRBV6-4 to TRBJ1-1, with 8 bases that match TRBD1. Trimming at V came to 2 bases and at J to 4 bases, leaving 3 bases not matched to a gene. Germline V lookup: CDR1 MRHNA, CDR2 SNTAGT. The CDR3 loop spans 14 amino acids. The CDR3 DNA reads TGTGCCAGCAGTGACACGGACAGGGCCACTGAAGCTTTCTTT. It specifies CASSDTDRATEAFF.

Worth noting for this clone: A much bigger clone sits one base away, suggesting this may be a read error. This chain's CDR3 is CSARVGGRDTQYF. The DNA for the CDR3 is TGCAGTGCTAGAGTAGGAGGCCGGGATACGCAGTATTTT. The gene calls are TRBV20-1 and TRBJ2-3; TRBD2 is a possible D gene (5 bases). With 1 base removed from V and 6 bases from J, the gap between germline ends came to 11 bases. In germline, CDR1 is DFQATT, CDR2 SNEGSKA (reference sequence). The CDR3 spans 13 residues.

In its sample, this clone was seen a few times. The chain uses TRBV6-6 and TRBJ2-7, with unresolved D. Germline CDR1 and CDR2: MNHNY and SVGAGI (reference sequence). V was pared by 0 bases and J by 1 base, with 13 bases between. The CDR3 extends over 16 amino acids. CDR3 in amino acids: CASSYSRAATSYEQYF. The CDR3 coding sequence is TGTGCCAGCAGTTACTCACGCGCGGCTACTTCCTACGAGCAGTACTTC.

The chain uses TRBV28 and TRBJ1-2; D may be TRBD1 (5 bases). This CDR3 spans 13 amino acids. The germline gives CDR1 MDHEN, CDR2 SYDVKM. Trimming stripped 5 bases from V and 3 bases from J, with 10 bases between. CDR3 DNA: TGTGCCAGCAGTCGAGGGGTAGACTATGGCTACACCTTC. Translated, it gives CASSRGVDYGYTF.

This clone has a single count. The rearrangement links TRBV6-1 to TRBJ2-5; 13 bases are shared with TRBD2. Germline assignment: CDR1 MNHNS and CDR2 SASEGT. The trim removed 5 bases at V and 5 bases at J, leaving 5 bases unmatched. The CDR3 length is 15 residues. The CDR3 DNA reads TGTGCCAGCAGTCGGACTAGCGGGAGAGGGGAGACCCAGTACTTC. Protein product: CASSRTSGRGETQYF.

This clone occurred a few times. At one boundary the junction diverges from the germline segment, which might be a read error. The chain uses TRBV7-7 and TRBJ2-3; no clear D. CDR1 is SSHAT and CDR2 is FNYEAQ in the germline V gene (reference sequence). This CDR3 has 14 residues. Here the CDR3 reads CASSLSGPTDTQYF. The DNA of the CDR3 is TGTGCTAGCAGCTTATCCGGCCCCACAGATACGCAGTATTTT.

This clone was detected only a few times. CDR3 DNA: TGTGCCACCAGTGACGGGAGCTCCTACGAGCAGTACTTC. This gives the protein CATSDGSSYEQYF. This chain links TRBV24-1 with TRBJ2-7, with D possibly TRBD2 on 6 matching bases. V was pared by 4 bases and J by 0 bases, with 6 bases between. This CDR3 region has 13 residues. Germline V gene lookup returns CDR1 KGHDR and CDR2 SFDVKD.

This clone came up a few times. The chain has TRBV6-5 and TRBJ2-2; D is unclear. Germline loops: CDR1 MNHEY, CDR2 SVGAGI. With 0 bases removed from V and 6 bases from J, the gap between germline ends came to 8 bases. The CDR3 extends over 14 amino acids. The CDR3 DNA reads TGTGCCAGCAGTTACTCGCTCGGTGCCGGGGAGCTGTTTTTT. Its translation is CASSYSLGAGELFF.

This clone was picked up a small number of times. A read error may explain this, as a much larger clone is one base away. The genes are TRBV6-1 and TRBJ2-7, with D possibly matching TRBD2 (5 bases). Germline values: CDR1 MNHNS, CDR2 SASEGT. This CDR3 is 14 amino acids long. The CDR3 DNA reads as TGTGCCAGCAGTGAAAACTTCAGCGGCTACGATCAGTACTTC. Amino acid sequence: CASSENFSGYDQYF.